This T cell receptor (beta chain) appears in the sequencing data of a study of cytomegalovirus exposure and HLA in healthy donors (dated by TCRdb to about 2017). As for the study more broadly: According to an earlier analysis of a few hundred of the donors, about 179 million T cells yielded approximately 120 million unique TCR beta sequences and about 300 Gb of sequence data. To decide whether each TCR beta V gene segment behaved as functional or pseudogenic, an earlier analysis of some 580 of the donors relied on high-throughput TCR beta sequencing. An early release covering over 500 HLA-typed donors comprised 250 to 350 gigabases of sequencing data and roughly 86 million unique TCR sequences. In a later analysis, previously published TCR beta repertoires from 600 to 850 donors were re-analyzed and high-resolution HLA genotyping was added so that TCR occurrence patterns could be studied. Typing coverage varied by locus: roughly 620-640 donors for A, B, C, DRB1 and DQB1; roughly 520 for DQA1; about 600 for DPA1; under 490 for DPB1. Among the approximately 420 genotyped donors, under 90% belonged to the genetic ancestry cluster associated with self-reported Caucasian donors. The study combined high-throughput TCR immunosequencing, statistical association of individual TCRs with disease status, and machine learning to predict cytomegalovirus infection status. A later genetic analysis used genome-wide SNP genotypes for about three fifths of the 666 donors, treating that subset as a discovery cohort. Among around 400 genotyped donors of the cohort, an average of around 240,000 unique TCR beta nucleotide sequences was sequenced per donor, of which about 19% were non-productive. The study aimed to test whether signatures of past pathogen exposure could be identified by cataloging public T cell receptors. The study used immunosequencing to profile the T cell repertoires of approximately 690 subjects and linked those repertoires to cytomegalovirus serostatus. Roughly five DR-DQ haplotypes were treated as single units for association and clustering because of strong linkage in the cohort. Rather than drawing on any new phenotypic data, the later analysis identified candidate immune exposures from TCR beta sequences and the way those sequences occurred across donors. All discovery cohort repertoires had been generated using a single sequencing platform. Donor age, sex, ethnicity and CMV serostatus were compiled alongside the repertoire data. Along with the approximately 650-subject first cohort, a separate validation cohort of about 110 different subjects was used. HLA typing included class I and class II loci at four-digit resolution. Here is what the overall study found, with its caveats: Assigning TCR associations to individual alleles was difficult when HLA alleles, especially DR and DQ, strongly co-occurred. Broadly in line with IMGT annotations, most TCR beta V segments showed up in productive rearrangements about 90% or about 30% of the time in an earlier analysis of 450 to 750 of the donors. Several of the top co-occurrence clusters appeared to be linked to parvovirus B19, influenza, CMV and Epstein-Barr virus, according to a later analysis. Because counts were too low, about 15 rarely observed V segments, including chromosome 9 orphons, were left out of the earlier analysis of 500 to 650 of the donors. The only immune exposure information available for the cohort was CMV serostatus. Correlated functional status among segregating V segments might reflect linkage disequilibrium, but an unknown experimental factor could not be ruled out. The cohort was sequenced for TCR beta chains only, and without alpha or paired-chain data the features that could be detected were limited. The study gave a list of 150 to 200 TCR beta chains associated with cytomegalovirus. Compared with the roughly 710-donor mean, donors in an Asian-associated ancestry cluster had fewer N-insertions in productive TCRs, according to a later genetic analysis. Because HLA typing was missing for some donors at each locus, association tests included only the typed subset. In a later analysis, HLA-associated TCR beta chains were found to be more clonally expanded and to have lower generation probabilities than equally common non-associated chains. In a later genetic analysis, a missense DCLRE1C variant was associated with V-gene and J-gene trimming of TCR beta chains, and the association was replicated in an independent cohort. A few of the identified cytomegalovirus-associated TCR beta chains were confirmed in vitro to be specific for cytomegalovirus antigens. At a false discovery rate of 0.05, a later analysis linked 16,000 or so TCR beta sequences to specific HLA alleles. The sequencing pipeline was judged likely to have produced a cluster of highly shared sequence variants as a technical artifact. In a later analysis, TCR association rates were found to vary across HLA loci, with the most associated TCRs seen for DRB1 alleles and the fewest for HLA-C alleles. Most TCR sequences were observed very rarely across donors, whereas some public TCRs were present in many individuals. In both the original and validation cohorts, the classifier was reported to diagnose cytomegalovirus status with high specificity and sensitivity. Sequencing depth was assumed to be roughly uniform across donors in the presence/absence analyses, though that assumption may not hold. A further reported finding was that TCR beta sequences accurately predicted the HLA-A and HLA-B alleles for most subjects in the first cohort. A later analysis found that most CMV-associated TCR beta chains appeared HLA-restricted, with HLA associations seemingly driven largely by CMV exposure. The authors suggested that the approach could potentially be generalized to other disease states and immunological phenotypes. The 87-base-pair reads could not distinguish some IMGT-functional V segments, including TRBV6-2 and TRBV6-3, so those segments were excluded.

The library was obtained by the immunoSEQ multiplex PCR assay. For the multiplex PCR, a mixture combining 60 forward primers for TCR Vbeta segments and 13 reverse primers for TCR Jbeta segments was used. Amplification of the CDR3 region of rearranged TCR beta genes was performed with a multiplex PCR assay on genomic DNA. Amplified TCR beta libraries were sequenced as 87-base-pair reads on the Illumina HiSeq System. The source study handled its data this way. In a later analysis, about 80 million unique TCR beta chains were counted across the approximately 640 repertoires, and about 10 million of these chains were shared by at least two donors. To remove PCR and sequencing errors, raw reads were error-corrected and collapsed into unique sequences using a nearest-neighbor algorithm that merged closely related sequences. To assign V, D and J gene segments, CDR3 sequences were aligned to IMGT reference sequences. For a sequence to be retained, at least a six-nucleotide match to both a V gene segment and a J gene segment was required. A rearrangement was called productive if the CDR3 had no stop codons and remained in frame with V and J, and every other rearrangement was called non-productive. CDR3 was defined according to IMGT convention as the region running from the second conserved V-encoded cysteine to the conserved J-encoded phenylalanine. In an earlier analysis of around 600 of the donors, sequences lacking an unambiguous match to a single V gene segment were excluded. An earlier analysis of fewer than 750 of the donors classified V segments as functional when productive rearrangements were above 56.7% and as segregating when the standard deviation between donors was above 5%. A statistical classification framework was built for diagnosing cytomegalovirus status from the catalog of TCR beta chain sequences. In a later analysis, TCR nucleotide sequences were compared against IMGT/GENE-DB human TR gene sequences so that V and J genes could be assigned. A later analysis assigned CDR3 sequences and most-parsimonious VDJ recombination scenarios with the TCRdist pipeline. In a later analysis, each TCR beta chain was defined by its CDR3 amino acid sequence together with its V-gene family, and reads lacking a unique V-gene family were excluded. In a later analysis, nearly 600 highly shared, low-generation-probability nucleotide sequences were removed to address suspected cross-contamination and a sequencing artifact. In a later analysis, a clonal expansion index was calculated for each public chain from normalized within-repertoire ranks of inferred template counts. A later analysis computed generation probabilities with a VDJ recombination model fitted to out-of-frame rearrangements, and checked the results against IGoR. Hypergeometric tests were used in a later analysis to score TCR-TCR, TCR-HLA and TCR-CMV co-occurrence, with a repertoire-size bias correction applied to the TCR pairs. A later analysis estimated false discovery rates by permuting HLA or CMV assignments 20 times. A later analysis grouped co-occurring TCRs with DBSCAN, adding TCRdist sequence similarity when clustering within HLA-allele-positive subsets. For co-occurrence clustering, repertoires with fewer than 30,000 or more than 120,000 public chains were excluded, along with roughly 5 repertoires with anomalous nucleotide sharing. As stored in TCRdb, this immuneACCESS dataset retains in-frame rearrangements with V and J assigned. A fraction of the clones does not appear; measured against another copy, unresolved V genes explain less than half of the discrepancy, and the remainder lacks a known reason. For V, J and clone size, that table is used; D and trimming come from the DNA. The sample table lists about 170,000 clones, more than 70% of them with a count of one. Around 1.5% of the sample lies in the top ten.

Comments on this clone: Its antigen target is currently unknown. Base qualities are not recorded, but no much larger clone differs from it by a single base.

The cohort consisted of 600 to 750 healthy bone marrow donors. At the time of sampling, every cohort member was nominally healthy, though immune exposures that went unrecorded were likely present. The donor tested CMV seronegative, placing the donor among the 352 seronegative members of the cohort. A peripheral blood sample was provided by each donor, and peripheral blood mononuclear cells were used for TCR beta sequencing. Genomic DNA extraction from the blood cell samples was performed with the Qiagen DNeasy Blood Extraction Kit. The germline V gene gives CDR1 as SGDLS and CDR2 as YYNGEE. Taken from cysteine to phenylalanine, the CDR3 has 16 residues. CDR3 DNA only is kept here, 48 bases in frame from base 1. Trimming takes 1 base from V and 5 bases from J, and the germline ends sit 18 bases apart.

The chain is assembled from TRBV9 and TRBJ2-5; possibly the D gene is TRBD1, per 5 matching bases. The material sequenced was PBMCs. This TCR was sampled from a male donor in good health and CMV-seronegative. The DNA sequence is given as TGTGCCAGCAGCGTAACCCCCCTCTCGAAGGGGGAGACCCAGTACTTC. This sequence encodes CASSVTPLSKGETQYF.